This TCR beta chain emerged from a study of T cell clusters in autoimmune cytopenias. CDR1 and CDR2 from the germline V gene are SGHTA and FQGNSA. The CDR3 has 15 amino acids. Some 40,000 genome equivalents of blood DNA were amplified for TRB. TRB was amplified by touch-down multiplex PCR, primer pools A and B combined. TCRdb reprocessed the multiplex PCR reads, keeping one entry per CDR3 protein, no DNA. In all, the sample yields 9,500 to 14,000 distinct CDR3 sequences. The sample also formed part of further work on T cell repertoires in aging, cancer and after chemotherapy.

This receptor was identified in a human donor in good health. The chain couples TRBV7-2 to TRBJ1-6; the D gene TCRdb calls, TRBD1, cannot be checked with no DNA. The sequenced material came from peripheral blood. The CDR3 sequence: CASSLTGAANSPLHF.